This record covers a single T cell receptor (beta chain). These data come from a study of shared clonotypes between healthy human individuals. Memory CD4+ cells were the fraction left after CD45RA+ naive selection. The CDR3 is made up of 13 amino acids. V was cut by 6 bases and J by 0 bases, with 6 bases left in between. Germline V CDR1 and CDR2: PRHDT, FYEKMQ (reference sequence). Sequenced by immunoSEQ multiplex PCR; TCRdb stores in-frame clones only, minus some. The table shows 850,000 to 1,200,000 clones, with around four fifths occurring only once. The chain recombines TRBV13 with TRBJ2-1, with D perhaps TRBD1 or TRBD2 (5 bases each). Input material: memory CD4+ T cells sorted from blood. The subset: CD45RA-negative fraction. The receptor's source is a man aged 18-30 years in good health. CDR3 nucleotide sequence: TGTGCCAGCAGGAGGGGCTCCTACAATGAGCAGTTCTTC. It translates to CASRRGSYNEQFF.